This T cell receptor beta chain originates from a study of lymphopenia after photon versus proton radiotherapy. Findings of the study overall: Better survival with proton therapy was suggested as possible, not demonstrated. After the lymphocyte nadir, photon-treated repertoires showed oligoclonal expansion, especially of CD8+ Temra cells. Photon-treated patients lost naive T cells and TCR diversity; proton-treated stayed stable. A bigger post-nadir fall in TCR diversity correlated inversely with survival time in deceased patients.

The germline V and J ends were trimmed by 3 bases and 1 base, with 10 bases remaining between them. Germline CDR1 and CDR2: KGHSH and LQKENI. CDR3 length equals 15 residues. With respect to this clone: Antigen specificity is unknown.

Sequencing used immunoSEQ multiplex PCR; TCRdb keeps in-frame clones, though not all of them. This table has approximately 160,000 clones, approximately 86% appearing once. The material sequenced was peripheral blood, taken from a patient treated with photon-based radiotherapy. The clonotype was recovered from a man aged 45-60 years with gastric cancer. The gene calls are TRBV18 and TRBJ1-5; tentative D call: TRBD1 (5 bases). The CDR3 sequence is CASSPTGISNQPQHF. The CDR3 region has the DNA TGTGCCAGCTCACCTACAGGAATAAGCAATCAGCCCCAGCATTTT.